These 12 T cell receptor beta chains share one sample of origin, sequenced in a study of beta chain features in type 1 diabetes. Study results and limitations: There was a moderate but significant shortening of TCRB CDR3s in all four CD4+ subsets of Type 1 diabetes patients.

Expressed TCRB transcripts were sequenced, since all the RNA that had been isolated was reverse transcribed. Clones were sequenced by immunoSEQ multiplex PCR, and TCRdb holds only the in-frame ones, with some missing. The data show under 300,000 clones, with 14% seen just once and 0.015% to 0.02% held by the top ten. These receptors lack a known antigen. Specimen: naive CD4+ T cells from blood. All receptors derive from a man aged 30 to 45 with type 1 diabetes.

The CDR3 loop reads CASSLGTASNYGYTF. The CDR3 nucleotides are TGTGCCAGCAGTTTAGGGACAGCGTCGAACTATGGCTACACCTTC. The gene calls are TRBV28 and TRBJ1-2, with 7 bases lining up with TRBD1. The ends lost 2 bases at V and 2 bases at J; junction bases unmatched: 5. Germline V CDR1 and CDR2: MDHEN, SYDVKM. CDR3 size: 15 residues.

The table lists this clone with a few counts. V and J are TRBV9 and TRBJ2-7; 8 bases fit TRBD2. There are 15 residues in the CDR3. Trimming removed 0 bases from V and 1 base from J; junction bases left unmatched: 3. CDR1 and CDR2 (germline): SGDLS, YYNGEE. DNA of the CDR3: TGTGCCAGCAGCGTAGCCGGGACTAGATCCTACGAGCAGTACTTC. Protein sequence: CASSVAGTRSYEQYF. The whole variable domain, filled in from reference TRBV9 and TRBJ2-7, reads DSGVTQTPKHLITATGQRVTLRCSPRSGDLSVYWYQQSLDQGLQFLIQYYNGEERAKGNILERFSAQQFPDLHSELNLSSLELGDSALYFCASSVAGTRSYEQYFGPGTRLTVT.

This clone was observed a single time. The chain carries TRBV7-9 and TRBJ2-3; TRBD2 aligns across 9 bases. V was clipped by 8 bases and J by 1 base; unmatched bases: 4. The CDR3 has 14 residues. The germline CDR1 and CDR2 sequences are SEHNR and FQNEAQ (reference sequence). DNA of the CDR3: TGTGCCAGCCTTTCTAGCGGGGGCACAGATACGCAGTATTTT. This gives the protein CASLSSGGTDTQYF.

This clone has only a few counts. This sequence joins TRBV10-3 and TRBJ2-3, with 12 bases fitting TRBD2. Germline V gene sequence: CDR1 ENHRY, CDR2 SYGVKD. With V trimmed by 6 bases and J by 1 base, 2 bases remained unmatched. The CDR3 totals 15 residues. The CDR3, as DNA: TGTGCCATCAGCCGGACTAGCGGGGGCACAGATACGCAGTATTTT. This codes for CAISRTSGGTDTQYF.

This clone was detected a few times. The chain employs TRBV30 and TRBJ1-6; D call uncertain. In germline, CDR1 is GTSNPN, CDR2 SVGIG (reference sequence). Between the trimmed V and J ends, which lost 1 base and 6 bases, there was a span of 7 bases. This CDR3 contains 13 residues. CDR3 amino acids: CAWSEQPNSPLHF. For the CDR3, the DNA is TGTGCCTGGAGTGAACAGCCTAATTCACCCCTCCACTTT.

The V gene is TRBV7-2, the J gene TRBJ1-6; D remains unclear. The length of the CDR3 is 16 residues. Germline V gives CDR1 SGHTA, CDR2 FQGNSA. V shed 1 base and J shed 10 bases, with 17 bases lying between them. CDR3 nucleotide sequence: TGTGCCAGCAGCTTAGTCTATCAGAGATCAGGATCACCCCTCCACTTT. It encodes CASSLVYQRSGSPLHF.

V is TRBV29-1 and J is TRBJ1-2, with D perhaps matching TRBD1 (6 bases). The CDR3 covers 12 residues. Germline V lookup: CDR1 SQVTM, CDR2 ANQGSEA. The V end lost 4 bases, the J end lost 7 bases, and 13 bases lay between the germline ends. The CDR3 bases are TGCAGCGTTGTTAGGGGGATTGGTGGCTACACCTTC. As protein: CSVVRGIGGYTF.

The CDR3 spells CASSLAGQTHYGYTF. The CDR3 DNA reads TGTGCCAGCAGCTTGGCAGGCCAGACACACTATGGCTACACCTTC. V and J are TRBV5-4 and TRBJ1-2; D not certain. Germline assignment: CDR1 SGHNT and CDR2 YYREEE (reference sequence). CDR3 size: 15 residues. V lost 0 bases to trimming and J lost 3 bases, with 12 bases between them.

This chain uses TRBV5-8 with TRBJ2-3; maybe TRBD2 (6 bases). The V and J ends lost 2 bases and 4 bases respectively, with 14 bases between them. Germline CDR1 reads SGHTS; CDR2 reads YDEGEE. This CDR3 spans 15 amino acids. CDR3 coding DNA: TGTGCCAGCAGCTTAGACGGGAGCACGGCAGATACGCAGTATTTT. Amino acids: CASSLDGSTADTQYF.

V usage is TRBV18 and J usage is TRBJ1-1, with a tentative D call TRBD1 (6 bases). CDR3 size: 14 residues. Germline V gene data show CDR1 as KGHSH and CDR2 as LQKENI. The ends were cut back, 6 bases at V and 3 bases at J, with 14 bases in the middle. This chain's CDR3 is CASSRRGIDTEAFF. The DNA for the CDR3 is TGTGCCAGCTCCCGTAGGGGGATTGACACTGAAGCTTTCTTT.

The chain carries TRBV18 and TRBJ2-2, with a weak D call TRBD2 (5 bases). From germline, CDR1 is KGHSH and CDR2 LQKENI. V dropped 3 bases and J dropped 7 bases, with 15 bases sitting between them. This CDR3 has 15 residues. This CDR3 reads CASSPSGIGSGELFF. The CDR3 DNA reads TGTGCCAGCTCACCCAGCGGAATCGGAAGCGGGGAGCTGTTTTTT. The full variable domain, rest sourced from reference TRBV18 and TRBJ2-2, is NAGVMQNPRHLVRRRGQEARLRCSPMKGHSHVYWYRQLPEEGLKFMVYLQKENIIDESGMPKERFSAEFPKEGPSILRIQQVVRGDSAAYFCASSPSGIGSGELFFGEGSRLTVL.

The chain combines TRBV5-4 with TRBJ1-2; D ambiguous. Trimming shortened V by 3 bases and J by 4 bases, and 13 bases separated the two germline ends. The CDR3 is 14 amino acids. Germline CDR1 reads SGHNT; CDR2 reads YYREEE (reference sequence). The CDR3 region has the DNA TGTGCCAGCAGCTCAGATCCAGGCGTCTATGGCTACACCTTC. This sequence encodes CASSSDPGVYGYTF.